The T cell receptor beta chain under discussion was sequenced for a study of sequential checkpoint blockade in melanoma. The protocol was immunoSEQ multiplex PCR, while the TCRdb copy is restricted to in-frame clones and leaves out a portion. The top ten hold roughly 6% of the sample, which has under 45,000 clones, about 83% seen once. Treatment specified: randomized to nivolumab then ipilimumab (arm A) or the reverse (arm B). Patients had received no earlier DNA-damaging chemotherapy. The CDR3 is 14 residues long. Per germline, CDR1 SGHRS and CDR2 YFSETQ. Trimming took 3 bases from V and 0 from J, leaving 7 bases between them.

The chain combines TRBV5-1 with TRBJ2-1; D unresolved. This TCR derives from a human donor with melanoma. The sequencing here drew on CD8+ T cells sorted from blood (inferred from file names), taken from a patient given nivolumab and ipilimumab in sequence. CDR3 sequence (DNA): TGCGCCAGCAGCTCGCTAAGCTCCTACAATGAGCAGTTCTTC. As protein: CASSSLSSYNEQFF.